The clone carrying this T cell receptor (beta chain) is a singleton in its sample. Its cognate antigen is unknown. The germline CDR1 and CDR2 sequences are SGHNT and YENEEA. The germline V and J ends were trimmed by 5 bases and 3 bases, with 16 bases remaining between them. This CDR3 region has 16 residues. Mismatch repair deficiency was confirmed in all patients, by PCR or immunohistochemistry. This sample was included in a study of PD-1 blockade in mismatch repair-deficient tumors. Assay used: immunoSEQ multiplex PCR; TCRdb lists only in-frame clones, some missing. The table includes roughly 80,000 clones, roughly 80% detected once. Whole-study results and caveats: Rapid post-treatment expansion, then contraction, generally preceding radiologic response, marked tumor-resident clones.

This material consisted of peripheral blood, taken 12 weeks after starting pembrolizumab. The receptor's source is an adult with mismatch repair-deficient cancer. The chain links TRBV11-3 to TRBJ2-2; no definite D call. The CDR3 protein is CASSPPKESDTGELFF. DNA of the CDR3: TGTGCCAGCAGCCCACCAAAGGAAAGCGACACCGGGGAGCTGTTTTTT.